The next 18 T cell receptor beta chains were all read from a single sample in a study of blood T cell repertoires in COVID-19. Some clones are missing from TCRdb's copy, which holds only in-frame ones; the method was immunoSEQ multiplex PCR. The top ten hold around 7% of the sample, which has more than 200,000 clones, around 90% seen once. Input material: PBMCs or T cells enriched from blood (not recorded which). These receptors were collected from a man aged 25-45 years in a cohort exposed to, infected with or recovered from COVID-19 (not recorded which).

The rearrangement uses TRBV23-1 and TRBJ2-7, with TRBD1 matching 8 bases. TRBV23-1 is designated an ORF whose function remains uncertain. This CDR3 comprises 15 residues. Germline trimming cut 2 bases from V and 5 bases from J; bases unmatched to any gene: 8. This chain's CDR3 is CASSQVRTGCNEQYF. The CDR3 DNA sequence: TGCGCCAGCAGTCAAGTACGGACAGGGTGCAACGAGCAGTACTTC.

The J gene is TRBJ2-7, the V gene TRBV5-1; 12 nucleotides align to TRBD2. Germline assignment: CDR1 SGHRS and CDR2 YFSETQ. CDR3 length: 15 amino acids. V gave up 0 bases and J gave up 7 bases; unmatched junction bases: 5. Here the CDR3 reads CASSLALAGGPEQYF. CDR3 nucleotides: TGCGCCAGCAGCTTGGCGCTAGCGGGAGGGCCTGAGCAGTACTTC.

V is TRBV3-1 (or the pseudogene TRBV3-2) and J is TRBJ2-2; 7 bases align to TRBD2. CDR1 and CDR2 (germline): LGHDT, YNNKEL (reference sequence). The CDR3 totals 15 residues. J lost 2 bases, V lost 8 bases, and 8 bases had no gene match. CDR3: CASSNSGANTGELFF. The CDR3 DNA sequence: TGTGCCAGCTCGAACAGCGGGGCCAACACCGGGGAGCTGTTTTTT.

CDR3 in DNA: TGCGCCAGCAGCTTGAGTCCTCTAGCGGGCGGGGACGAGCAGTACTTC. Encoded protein: CASSLSPLAGGDEQYF. The J gene is TRBJ2-7, the V gene TRBV5-1; 8 nucleotides match TRBD2. CDR3 size: 16 residues. Trimming removed 1 base from V and 5 bases from J; junction bases left unmatched: 11. CDR1 is SGHRS, CDR2 YFSETQ, per germline.

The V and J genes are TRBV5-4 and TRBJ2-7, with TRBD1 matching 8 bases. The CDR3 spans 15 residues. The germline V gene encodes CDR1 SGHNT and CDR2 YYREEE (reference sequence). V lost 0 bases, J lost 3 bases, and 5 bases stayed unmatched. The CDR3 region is CASSLAQGANYEQYF. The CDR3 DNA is TGTGCCAGCAGCTTGGCGCAGGGGGCGAACTACGAGCAGTACTTC.

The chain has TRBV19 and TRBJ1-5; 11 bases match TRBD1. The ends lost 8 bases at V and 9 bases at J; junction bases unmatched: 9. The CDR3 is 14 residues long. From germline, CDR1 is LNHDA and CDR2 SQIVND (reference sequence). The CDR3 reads CASGGTGGTRPQHF. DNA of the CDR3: TGTGCCAGTGGGGGGACAGGGGGAACAAGGCCCCAGCATTTT. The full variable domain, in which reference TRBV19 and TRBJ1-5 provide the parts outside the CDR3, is DGGITQSPKYLFRKEGQNVTLSCEQNLNHDAMYWYRQDPGQGLRLIYYSQIVNDFQKGDIAEGYSVSREKKESFPLTVTSAQKNPTAFYLCASGGTGGTRPQHFGDGTRLSIL.

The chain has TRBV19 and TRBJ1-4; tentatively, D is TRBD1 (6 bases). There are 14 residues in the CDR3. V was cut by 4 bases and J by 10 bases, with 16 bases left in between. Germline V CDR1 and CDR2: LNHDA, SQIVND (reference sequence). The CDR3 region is CASSKGELDRKLFF. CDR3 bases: TGTGCCAGTAGTAAGGGGGAGTTGGACAGAAAACTGTTTTTT.

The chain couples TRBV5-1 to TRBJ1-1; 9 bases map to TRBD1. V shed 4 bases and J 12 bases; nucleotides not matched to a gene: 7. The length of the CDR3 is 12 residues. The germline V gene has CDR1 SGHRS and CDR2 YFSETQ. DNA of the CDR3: TGCGCCAGCAGCAACAGGGGGCGCGATACTTTCTTT. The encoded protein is CASSNRGRDTFF.

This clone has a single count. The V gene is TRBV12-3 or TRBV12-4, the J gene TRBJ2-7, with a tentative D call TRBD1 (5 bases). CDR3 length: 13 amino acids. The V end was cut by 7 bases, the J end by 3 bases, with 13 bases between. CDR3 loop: CASTLAQGYEQYF. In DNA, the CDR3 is TGTGCCAGCACTCTCGCGCAGGGCTACGAGCAGTACTTC.

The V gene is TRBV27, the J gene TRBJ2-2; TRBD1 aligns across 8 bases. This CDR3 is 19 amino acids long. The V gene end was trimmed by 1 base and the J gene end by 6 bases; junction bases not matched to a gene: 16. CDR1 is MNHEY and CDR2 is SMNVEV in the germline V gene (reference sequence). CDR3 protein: CASSLFPRRQGALPGELFF. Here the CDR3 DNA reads TGTGCCAGCAGTTTATTCCCCCGGAGGCAGGGGGCGCTCCCCGGGGAGCTGTTTTTT.

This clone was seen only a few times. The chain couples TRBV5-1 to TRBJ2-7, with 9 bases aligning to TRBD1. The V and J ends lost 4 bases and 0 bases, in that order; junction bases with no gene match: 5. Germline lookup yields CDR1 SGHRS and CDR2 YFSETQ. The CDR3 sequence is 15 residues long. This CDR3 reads CASSPQGAGSYEQYF. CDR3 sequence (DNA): TGCGCCAGCAGCCCACAGGGGGCCGGCTCCTACGAGCAGTACTTC.

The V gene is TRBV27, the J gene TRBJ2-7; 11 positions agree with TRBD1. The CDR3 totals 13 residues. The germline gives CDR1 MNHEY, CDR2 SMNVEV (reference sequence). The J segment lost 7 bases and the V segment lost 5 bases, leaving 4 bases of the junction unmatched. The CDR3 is CASSGQGAREQYF. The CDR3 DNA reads TGTGCCAGCAGTGGACAGGGGGCGAGGGAGCAGTACTTC.

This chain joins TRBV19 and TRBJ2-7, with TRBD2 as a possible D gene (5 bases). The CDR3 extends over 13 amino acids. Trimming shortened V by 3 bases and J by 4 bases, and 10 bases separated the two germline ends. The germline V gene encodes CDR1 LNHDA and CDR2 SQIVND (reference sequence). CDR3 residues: CASSMRTSYEQYF. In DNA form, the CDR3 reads TGTGCCAGTAGTATGAGGACTTCTTACGAGCAGTACTTC.

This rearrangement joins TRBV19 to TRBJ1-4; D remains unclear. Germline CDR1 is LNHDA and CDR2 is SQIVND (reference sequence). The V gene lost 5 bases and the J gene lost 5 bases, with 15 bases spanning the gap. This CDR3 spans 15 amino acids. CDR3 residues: CASSLTNGPNEKLFF. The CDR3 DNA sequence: TGTGCCAGTAGTTTGACGAATGGGCCAAATGAAAAACTGTTTTTT. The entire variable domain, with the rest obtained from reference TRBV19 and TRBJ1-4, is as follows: DGGITQSPKYLFRKEGQNVTLSCEQNLNHDAMYWYRQDPGQGLRLIYYSQIVNDFQKGDIAEGYSVSREKKESFPLTVTSAQKNPTAFYLCASSLTNGPNEKLFFGSGTQLSVL.

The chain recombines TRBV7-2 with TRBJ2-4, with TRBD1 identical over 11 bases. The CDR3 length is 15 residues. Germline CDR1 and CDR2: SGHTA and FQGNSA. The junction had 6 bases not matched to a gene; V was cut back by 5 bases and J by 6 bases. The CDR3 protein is CASSPGTGGLNIQYF. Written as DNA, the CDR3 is TGTGCCAGCAGCCCAGGGACAGGGGGATTAAACATTCAGTACTTC. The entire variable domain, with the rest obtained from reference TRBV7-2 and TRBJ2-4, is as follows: GAGVSQSPSNKVTEKGKDVELRCDPISGHTALYWYRQSLGQGLEFLIYFQGNSAPDKSGLPSDRFSAERTGGSVSTLTIQRTQQEDSAVYLCASSPGTGGLNIQYFGAGTRLSVL.

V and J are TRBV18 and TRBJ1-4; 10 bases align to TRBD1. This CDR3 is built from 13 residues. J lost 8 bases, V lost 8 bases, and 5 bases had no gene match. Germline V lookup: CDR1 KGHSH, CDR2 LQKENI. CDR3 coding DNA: TGTGCCAGCATAGGACAGGGGGACGAAAAACTGTTTTTT. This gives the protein CASIGQGDEKLFF.

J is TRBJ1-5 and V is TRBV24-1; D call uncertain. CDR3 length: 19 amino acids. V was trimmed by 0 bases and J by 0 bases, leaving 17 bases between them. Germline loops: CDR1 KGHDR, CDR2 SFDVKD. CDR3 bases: TGTGCCACCAGTGATTTGACGGGGTGCACAACTTATAGCAATCAGCCCCAGCATTTT. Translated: CATSDLTGCTTYSNQPQHF.

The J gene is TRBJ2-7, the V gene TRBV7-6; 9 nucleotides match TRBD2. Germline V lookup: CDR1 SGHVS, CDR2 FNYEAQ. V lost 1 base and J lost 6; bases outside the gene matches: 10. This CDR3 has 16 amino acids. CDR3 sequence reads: CASSLVLAGGSGEQYF. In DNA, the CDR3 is TGTGCCAGCAGCTTAGTTCTCGCGGGAGGGTCCGGCGAGCAGTACTTC. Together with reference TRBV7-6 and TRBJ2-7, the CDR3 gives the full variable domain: GAGVSQSPRYKVTKRGQDVALRCDPISGHVSLYWYRQALGQGPEFLTYFNYEAQQDKSGLPNDRFSAERPEGSISTLTIQRTEQRDSAMYRCASSLVLAGGSGEQYFGPGTRLTVT.